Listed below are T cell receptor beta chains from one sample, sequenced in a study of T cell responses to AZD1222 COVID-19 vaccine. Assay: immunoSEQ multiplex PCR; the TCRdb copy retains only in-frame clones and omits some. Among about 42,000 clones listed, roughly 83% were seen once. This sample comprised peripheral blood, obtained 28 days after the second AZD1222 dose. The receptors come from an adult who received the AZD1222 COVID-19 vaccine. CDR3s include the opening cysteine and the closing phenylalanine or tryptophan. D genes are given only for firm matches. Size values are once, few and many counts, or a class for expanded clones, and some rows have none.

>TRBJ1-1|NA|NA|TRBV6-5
CASSYSEQGWTEAFF
TGTGCCAGCAGTTACTCCGAGCAAGGTTGGACTGAAGCTTTCTTT
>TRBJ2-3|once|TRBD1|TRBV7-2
CASSTQTGVAQYF
TGTGCCAGCAGCACACAGACAGGGGTTGCGCAGTATTTT
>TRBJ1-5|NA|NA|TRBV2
CASKQGSVDQPQHF
TGTGCCAGCAAGCAGGGGTCTGTGGATCAGCCCCAGCATTTT
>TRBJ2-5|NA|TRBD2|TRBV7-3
CASSLKGGGPLETQYF
TGTGCCAGCAGCTTAAAAGGCGGGGGGCCGTTGGAGACCCAGTACTTC
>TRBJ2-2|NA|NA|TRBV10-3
CAISAGNTGELFF
TGTGCCATCAGTGCCGGGAACACCGGGGAGCTGTTTTTT
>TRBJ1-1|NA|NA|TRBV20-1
CSASAPGEAFF
TGCAGTGCATCAGCTCCCGGGGAAGCTTTCTTT
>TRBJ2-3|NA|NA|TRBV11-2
CASRTSTDTQYF
TGTGCCAGCAGGACTAGCACAGATACGCAGTATTTT
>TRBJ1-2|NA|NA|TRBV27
CASSPNQGRTYGYTF
TGTGCCAGCAGCCCCAACCAGGGCAGAACCTATGGCTACACCTTC
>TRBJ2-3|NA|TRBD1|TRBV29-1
CSVVAGQGARQYF
TGCAGCGTTGTAGCCGGACAGGGTGCCCGGCAGTATTTT
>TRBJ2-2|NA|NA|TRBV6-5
CASSYIASGTGELFF
TGTGCCAGCAGTTACATAGCGTCGGGCACCGGGGAGCTGTTTTTT